Shown below are 12 T cell receptor beta chains from a single sample sequenced in a study of T cells in Graves' hyperthyroidism and ophthalmopathy. Amplification of TCR beta CDR3 regions used RNA as the template. Primed by the HTBI set, a first-round RT-PCR was run on the TCR CDR3. TCRdb passed the multiplex PCR reads through MiXCR, listing each CDR3 protein once. The table has some 420,000 distinct CDR3 sequences, 12% to 15% seen once. Sequencing used blood. The source of these receptors is a woman under 30 with Graves' hyperthyroidism.

This clonotype was detected ten times or more. The CDR3 loop reads CASSSRDTISYEQYF. The DNA for the CDR3 is TGTGCCAGCAGTTCCCGGGACACAATCTCCTACGAGCAGTACTTC. V usage is TRBV27 and J usage is TRBJ2-7; D is possibly TRBD1 (6 bases). The CDR3 extends over 15 amino acids. The germline V gene encodes CDR1 MNHEY and CDR2 SMNVEV (reference sequence). V dropped 4 bases and J dropped 0 bases, with 13 bases sitting between them.

This clonotype turned up a few times. This chain links TRBV29-1 with TRBJ2-5; 9 bases fit TRBD1. The CDR3 runs 14 residues. The germline CDR1 and CDR2 sequences are SQVTM and ANQGSEA. V gave up 5 bases and J gave up 5 bases; unmatched junction bases: 9. CDR3 nucleotide sequence: TGCAGCGTTACTCAACAGGGGGCGCGGGAGACCCAGTACTTC. Protein: CSVTQQGARETQYF.

Remarks on this clonotype: This may be a read error: a much more frequent sequence differs by one nucleotide. A read error is likely, as this CDR3 ends without the conserved phenylalanine or tryptophan. The gene calls are TRBV27 and TRBJ2-7; no reliable D call. Germline CDR1 and CDR2: MNHEY and SMNVEV (reference sequence). Trimming left V 8 bases short and J 4 bases short, with 18 bases between. The CDR3 is 14 amino acids. This CDR3 reads CASGYADELYEQYL. CDR3 in DNA: TGTGCCAGCGGTTACGCGGACGAATTATACGAGCAGTACCTC.

The CDR3 loop is CASGREGNEQFF. CDR3 nucleotides: TGTGCCAGCGGGCGGGAGGGGAATGAGCAGTTCTTC. The V and J genes are TRBV5-5 and TRBJ2-1; 9 nucleotides align to TRBD2. V lost 7 bases to trimming and J lost 7 bases; unmatched junction nucleotides: 3. This CDR3 comprises 12 residues. Germline V lookup: CDR1 SGHKS, CDR2 YYEKEE (reference sequence).

This clonotype was counted many times. The chain has TRBV18 and TRBJ1-3; D not certain. Germline CDR1 and CDR2: KGHSH and LQKENI. CDR3 length: 15 amino acids. Between the trimmed V and J ends, which lost 3 bases and 0 bases, there was a span of 9 bases. CDR3 coding DNA: TGTGCCAGCTCACCGTCGAAGGTCTCTGGAAACACCATATATTTT. This translates into CASSPSKVSGNTIYF.

This clonotype was found many times. V is TRBV12-3 or TRBV12-4 and J is TRBJ1-1; D is perhaps TRBD1 (5 bases). The CDR3 runs 13 residues. The V end lost 5 bases, the J end lost 6 bases, and 13 bases lay between the germline ends. This CDR3 is CASSKLDTAEAFF. DNA for the CDR3: TGTGCCAGCAGTAAACTGGACACGGCTGAAGCTTTCTTT.

The chain uses TRBV2 and TRBJ2-7; D is unresolved. The CDR3 spans 12 residues. Trimming took 5 bases from V and 4 from J, leaving 9 bases between them. Per germline, CDR1 SNHLY and CDR2 FYNNEI. The chain's CDR3 is CASSSAGYEQYF. CDR3 in DNA: TGTGCCAGCAGTTCAGCAGGTTACGAGCAGTACTTC.

This clonotype was counted at least ten times. This chain joins TRBV30 and TRBJ2-7; 8 bases agree with TRBD1. Germline V gives CDR1 GTSNPN, CDR2 SVGIG (reference sequence). Trimming took 2 bases from V and 4 from J; bases not matched to a gene: 10. The CDR3 has 15 amino acids. As DNA, the CDR3 is TGTGCCTGGAGTCGTGGTCAGGGGGCTGGGTACGAGCAGTACTTC. This encodes CAWSRGQGAGYEQYF.

This clonotype was picked up many times. The chain combines TRBV5-5 with TRBJ2-1; tentative D call: TRBD2 (6 bases). Germline CDR1 and CDR2: SGHKS and YYEKEE (reference sequence). This CDR3 has 15 residues. The ends were cut back, 1 base at V and 4 bases at J, with 12 bases in the middle. The CDR3 region is CASSLSGEEYNEQFF. The CDR3 DNA reads as TGTGCCAGCAGCTTGTCGGGGGAGGAATACAATGAGCAGTTCTTC.

Many counts were recorded for this clonotype. The V gene is TRBV24-1, the J gene TRBJ2-7; the match to TRBD2 covers 13 bases. The CDR3 spans 18 residues. Per the germline V gene, CDR1 is KGHDR and CDR2 is SFDVKD. J gave up 1 base and V 8 bases, and 13 bases lay outside the gene matches. CDR3: CATTRLAGGPTTSYEQYF. The CDR3 bases are TGTGCCACCACCCGACTAGCGGGAGGCCCTACAACATCCTACGAGCAGTACTTC.

With respect to this clonotype: This may arise from a read error, as a much more abundant clone is one base away. V is TRBV3-1 and J is TRBJ1-1; possible D gene TRBD1, 5 bases. The germline V gene has CDR1 LGHDT and CDR2 YNNKEL (reference sequence). This CDR3 is built from 14 residues. CDR3 loop: CASSSSGANTEASF. The CDR3 DNA reads TGTGCCAGCAGCTCTAGCGGGGCGAACACTGAAGCTTCCTTT.

In this sample, this clonotype turned up a few times. This chain uses TRBV9 with TRBJ2-2; TRBD2 matches 11 bases. Germline CDR1 is SGDLS and CDR2 is YYNGEE. Trimming removed 0 bases from V and 2 bases from J; junction bases left unmatched: 6. The CDR3 consists of 18 residues. CDR3 sequence (DNA): TGTGCCAGCAGCGTAGCTACCCTAGCGGGAGGCAACACCGGGGAGCTGTTTTTT. Translation gives CASSVATLAGGNTGELFF. Looking up the rest from reference TRBV9 and TRBJ2-2 gives the full variable domain: DSGVTQTPKHLITATGQRVTLRCSPRSGDLSVYWYQQSLDQGLQFLIQYYNGEERAKGNILERFSAQQFPDLHSELNLSSLELGDSALYFCASSVATLAGGNTGELFFGEGSRLTVL.